This record covers a single T cell receptor (beta chain). Antigen unknown. The junction differs from germline at one of its ends, possibly a read error. These data come from a study of T cells in localized non-small cell lung cancer. Whole-study results and caveats: Higher T cell density in the blood was associated with longer overall survival, whereas higher adjacent-lung clonality associated with shorter survival.

Some clones are missing from TCRdb's copy, which holds only in-frame ones; the method was immunoSEQ multiplex PCR. The sample shows some 50,000 clones, around 80% of them seen only once. The CDR3 loop spans 13 amino acids. Germline lookup yields CDR1 SGHRS and CDR2 YFSETQ. The sample was peripheral blood mononuclear cells, taken before any cancer treatment. The source of this sequence is a man aged 35-75 years with stage III lung adenocarcinoma. The chain recombines TRBV5-1 with TRBJ1-2; maybe TRBD1 (5 bases). As DNA, the CDR3 is TGCGCCAGCAGTTTGGGACTCCCGGAGGGCTACACCTTC. Its translation is CASSLGLPEGYTF.